This T cell receptor beta chain was identified in a study of control samples from healthy donors and cancer patients (dated by TCRdb to 2020 to 2022). Comments on this clone: Its antigen is not yet known. One base away there is no much larger clone; base qualities are not given.

From cysteine to phenylalanine, the CDR3 is 14 amino acids long. Of the read, only the CDR3 DNA is kept; its 42 bases are in frame from base 1. Relative to germline, V is 0 bases shorter and J is 1 base shorter, with 6 bases between their ends. For CDR1 and CDR2, the germline V gene lists LGHNA and YNFKEQ. Libraries were made using the immunoSEQ multiplex PCR assay. TCRdb re-hosts the immuneACCESS table, in-frame sequences only. Its copies lack some clones; in the studies checked, an unresolved V gene accounts for under half of them, and the cause for the rest is not known. This sample lists over 110,000 clones; roughly nine tenths were detected once. The ten top clones hold roughly 8.7% of the sample.

The chain couples TRBV4-2 to TRBJ2-5, with no confident D gene call. Sequencing was done on a sample of blood. The origin of this receptor is a woman in her twenties or thirties in good health. The CDR3 corresponds to CASSQDKPQETQYF. The nucleotide sequence is TGTGCCAGCAGCCAAGATAAACCCCAAGAGACCCAGTACTTC.